This T cell receptor beta chain was observed in a study of T-cell memory formation after mild COVID-19. Study in general: TCR clusters showed largely donor specificity.

TCRdb analysed the 5' RACE reads with MiXCR anew, one entry per CDR3 protein. The sample contains more than 350,000 distinct CDR3 sequences, around 20% of which appear only once. Regarding the study as a whole: CD8+ contracting clones occupied EMRA, while CD4+ ones occupied mainly CM and EM. From day 15 to 85, contracting clones were balanced between CD4 and CD8, whereas later expanders leaned toward CD4+.

With respect to this clonotype: The target antigen is unknown.

CDR1 is LGHDT and CDR2 is YNNKEL in the germline V gene (reference sequence). V was clipped by 8 bases and J by 1 base; unmatched bases: 7. The length of the CDR3 is 15 residues. Sequenced input: PBMCs or a T cell subset sorted from them (not recorded which). The sequence was obtained from an adult woman who had mild COVID-19 (a few samples of this study predate the infection). Cell type and time point are not known. V gene TRBV3-1 combines with J gene TRBJ2-2; 7 bases match TRBD1. The CDR3 loop reads CASSKAGGNTGELFF. CDR3 nucleotide sequence: TGTGCCAGCTCGAAGGCAGGGGGGAACACCGGGGAGCTGTTTTTT.